This paragraph reports one TCR beta chain. The sample originates from a study of blood T cell repertoires in COVID-19. For the study at large: T cells, B-cell-depleted T cells, or PBMCs supplied cDNA or gDNA.

Generated by immunoSEQ multiplex PCR, the TCRdb table keeps only in-frame clones and is missing some. The data show 200,000 or so clones, roughly 82% seen once. The CDR3 covers 15 residues. Germline CDR1 SGHTA, CDR2 FQGNSA. The V gene lost 5 bases and the J gene lost 5 bases, with 18 bases spanning the gap. The genes are TRBV7-2 and TRBJ2-5; D is perhaps TRBD2 (6 bases). The TCR sequence derives from a human donor in a cohort sampled during active COVID-19. Source material: peripheral blood. The CDR3 DNA follows: TGTGCCAGCAGCCACGGACTACCAGGAACGGAGACCCAGTACTTC. Translation: CASSHGLPGTETQYF. Combining the CDR3 with reference TRBV7-2 and TRBJ2-5 gives the whole variable domain GAGVSQSPSNKVTEKGKDVELRCDPISGHTALYWYRQSLGQGLEFLIYFQGNSAPDKSGLPSDRFSAERTGGSVSTLTIQRTQQEDSAVYLCASSHGLPGTETQYFGPGTRLLVL.